This T cell receptor beta chain was profiled in a study of PD-1 blockade in classical Hodgkin lymphoma. Study summary: On a schedule of every 2 weeks, patients received nivolumab 3 mg/kg intravenously. Study-wide findings and caveats: Reported findings placed baseline TCR diversity lower in newly diagnosed patients (compared with healthy donors).

Generated by immunoSEQ multiplex PCR, the TCRdb table keeps only in-frame clones and is missing some. The sample includes more than 20,000 clones, 70% to 75% of them seen just once. Indicated time point: cycle 4 day 1 (C4D1), after 6 weeks of nivolumab. Each patient relapsed following autologous stem cell transplantation, and prior brentuximab vedotin exposure differed. As to this clone: Its specificity is not known.

The source is a human donor with classical Hodgkin lymphoma. The sequences come from peripheral blood mononuclear cells (PBMCs), collected before the fourth cycle of nivolumab.

Here the CDR3 reads CASSRGQGGGGYTF. The CDR3 bases are TGTGCCAGCAGTCGGGGACAGGGTGGAGGTGGCTACACCTTC. This chain links TRBV6-1 with TRBJ1-2; 9 bases agree with TRBD1. There are 14 residues in the CDR3. Per germline, CDR1 MNHNS and CDR2 SASEGT. The V gene end was trimmed by 5 bases and the J gene end by 7 bases; junction bases not matched to a gene: 8.